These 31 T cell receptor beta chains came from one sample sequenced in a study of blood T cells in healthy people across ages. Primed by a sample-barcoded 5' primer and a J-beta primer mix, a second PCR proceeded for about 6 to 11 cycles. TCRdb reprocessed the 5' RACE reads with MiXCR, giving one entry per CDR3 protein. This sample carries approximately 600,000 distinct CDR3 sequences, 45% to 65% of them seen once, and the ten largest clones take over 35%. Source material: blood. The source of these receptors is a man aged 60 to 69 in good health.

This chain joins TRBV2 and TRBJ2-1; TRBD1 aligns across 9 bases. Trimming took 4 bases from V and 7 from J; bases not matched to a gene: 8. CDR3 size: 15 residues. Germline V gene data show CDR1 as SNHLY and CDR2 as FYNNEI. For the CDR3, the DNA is TGTGCCAGCAGTGCGGACAGGGGCGGGAGTAATGAGCAGTTCTTC. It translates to CASSADRGGSNEQFF.

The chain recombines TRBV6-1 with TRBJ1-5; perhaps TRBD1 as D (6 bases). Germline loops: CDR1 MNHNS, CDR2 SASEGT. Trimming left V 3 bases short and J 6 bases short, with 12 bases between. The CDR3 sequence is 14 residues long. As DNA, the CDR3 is TGTGCCAGCAGTGATTGGGGGCAGGGTCAGCCCCAGCATTTT. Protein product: CASSDWGQGQPQHF.

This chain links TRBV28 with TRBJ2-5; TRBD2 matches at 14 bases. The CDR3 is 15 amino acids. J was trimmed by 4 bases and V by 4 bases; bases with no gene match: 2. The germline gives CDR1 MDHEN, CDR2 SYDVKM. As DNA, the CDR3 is TGTGCCAGCAGTTGGGGACTAGCGGGGGCAGAGACCCAGTACTTC. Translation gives CASSWGLAGAETQYF.

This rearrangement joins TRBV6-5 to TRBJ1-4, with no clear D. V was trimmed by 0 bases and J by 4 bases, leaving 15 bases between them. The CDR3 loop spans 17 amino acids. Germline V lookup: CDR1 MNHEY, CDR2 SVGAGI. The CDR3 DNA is TGTGCCAGCAGTTACTCATACCGCCGAGAGGATAATGAAAAACTGTTTTTT. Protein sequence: CASSYSYRREDNEKLFF.

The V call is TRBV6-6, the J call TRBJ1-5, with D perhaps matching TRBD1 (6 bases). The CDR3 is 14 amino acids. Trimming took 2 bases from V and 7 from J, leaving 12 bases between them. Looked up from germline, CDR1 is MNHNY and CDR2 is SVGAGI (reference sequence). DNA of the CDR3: TGTGCCAGCAGTTACGGGGGCGCGGAACAGCCCCAGCATTTT. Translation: CASSYGGAEQPQHF.

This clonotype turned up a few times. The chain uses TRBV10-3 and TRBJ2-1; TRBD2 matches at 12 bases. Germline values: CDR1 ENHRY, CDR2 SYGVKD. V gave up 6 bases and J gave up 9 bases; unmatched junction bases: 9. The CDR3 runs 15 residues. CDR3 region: CAIRGELAGGGEQFF. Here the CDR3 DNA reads TGTGCCATCAGGGGGGAACTAGCGGGGGGCGGTGAGCAGTTCTTC.

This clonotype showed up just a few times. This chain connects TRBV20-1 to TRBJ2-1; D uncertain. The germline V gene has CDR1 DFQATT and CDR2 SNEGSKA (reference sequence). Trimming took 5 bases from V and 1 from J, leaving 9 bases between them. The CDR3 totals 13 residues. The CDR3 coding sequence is TGCAGTGCTCTCGGACGGTCCTACAATGAGCAGTTCTTC. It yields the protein CSALGRSYNEQFF.

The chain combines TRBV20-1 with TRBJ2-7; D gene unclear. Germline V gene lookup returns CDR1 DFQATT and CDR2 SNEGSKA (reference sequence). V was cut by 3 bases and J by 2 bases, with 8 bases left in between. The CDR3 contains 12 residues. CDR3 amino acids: CSASKVTYEQYF. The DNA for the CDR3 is TGCAGTGCTAGTAAGGTTACCTACGAGCAGTACTTC.

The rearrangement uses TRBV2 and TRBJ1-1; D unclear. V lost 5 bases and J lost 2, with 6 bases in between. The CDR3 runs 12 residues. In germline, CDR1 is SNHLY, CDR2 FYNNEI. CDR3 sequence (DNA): TGTGCCAGCAGTTCGAGTAACACTGAAGCTTTCTTT. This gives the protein CASSSSNTEAFF.

The CDR3 is CASSPERQGKETQYF. The CDR3 bases are TGTGCCAGCAGCCCCGAGAGGCAGGGTAAAGAGACCCAGTACTTC. The chain combines TRBV3-1 with TRBJ2-5; the D gene is possibly TRBD1 (5 bases). The CDR3 consists of 15 residues. Trimming left V 4 bases short and J 3 bases short, with 15 bases between. Per the germline V gene, CDR1 is LGHDT and CDR2 is YNNKEL (reference sequence).

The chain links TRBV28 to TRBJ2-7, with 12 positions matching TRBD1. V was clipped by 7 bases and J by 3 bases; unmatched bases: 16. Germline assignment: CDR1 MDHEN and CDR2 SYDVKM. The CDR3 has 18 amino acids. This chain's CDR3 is CASIPGQGAQVSVYEQYF. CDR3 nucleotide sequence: TGTGCCAGCATACCGGGACAGGGGGCGCAAGTAAGCGTCTACGAGCAGTACTTC. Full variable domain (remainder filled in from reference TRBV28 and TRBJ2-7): DVKVTQSSRYLVKRTGEKVFLECVQDMDHENMFWYRQDPGLGLRLIYFSYDVKMKEKGDIPEGYSVSREKKERFSLILESASTNQTSMYLCASIPGQGAQVSVYEQYFGPGTRLTVT.

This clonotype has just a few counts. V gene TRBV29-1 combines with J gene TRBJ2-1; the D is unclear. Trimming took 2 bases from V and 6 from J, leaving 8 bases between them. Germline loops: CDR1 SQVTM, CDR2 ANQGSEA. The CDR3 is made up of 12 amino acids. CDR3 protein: CSVEKVGNEQFF. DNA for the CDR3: TGCAGCGTTGAAAAAGTGGGCAATGAGCAGTTCTTC.

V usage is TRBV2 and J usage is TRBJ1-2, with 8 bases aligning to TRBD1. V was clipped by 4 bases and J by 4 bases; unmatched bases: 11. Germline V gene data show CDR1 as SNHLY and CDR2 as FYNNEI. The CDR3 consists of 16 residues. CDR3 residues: CASSAWTGTSGYGYTF. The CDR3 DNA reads TGTGCCAGCAGTGCATGGACAGGGACTAGTGGCTATGGCTACACCTTC.

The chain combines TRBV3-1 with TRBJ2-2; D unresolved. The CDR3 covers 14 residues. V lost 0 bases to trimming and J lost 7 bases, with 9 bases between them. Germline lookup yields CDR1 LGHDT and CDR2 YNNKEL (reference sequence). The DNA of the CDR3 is TGTGCCAGCAGCCAAGATTATGGGGTCGGGGAGCTGTTTTTT. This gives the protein CASSQDYGVGELFF.

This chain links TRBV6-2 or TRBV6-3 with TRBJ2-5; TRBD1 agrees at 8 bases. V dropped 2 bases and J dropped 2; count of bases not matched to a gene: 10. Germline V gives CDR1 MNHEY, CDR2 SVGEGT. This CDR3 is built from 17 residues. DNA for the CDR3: TGTGCCAGCAGTTACCGGAAAGACAGGGGCCCTCAAGAGACCCAGTACTTC. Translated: CASSYRKDRGPQETQYF.

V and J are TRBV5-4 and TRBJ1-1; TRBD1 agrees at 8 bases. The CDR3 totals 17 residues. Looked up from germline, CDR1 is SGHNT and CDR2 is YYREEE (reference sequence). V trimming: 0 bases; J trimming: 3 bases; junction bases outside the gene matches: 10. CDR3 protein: CASSLGGAGQGDTEAFF. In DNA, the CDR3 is TGTGCCAGCAGCTTGGGGGGCGCTGGACAGGGCGACACTGAAGCTTTCTTT.

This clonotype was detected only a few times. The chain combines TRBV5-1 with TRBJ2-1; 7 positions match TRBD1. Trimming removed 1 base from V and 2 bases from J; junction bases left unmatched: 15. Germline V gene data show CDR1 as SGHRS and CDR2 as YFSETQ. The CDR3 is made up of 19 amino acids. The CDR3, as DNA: TGCGCCAGCAGCTTGTCGCTCGTAACGACAGGGAAACCCTACAATGAGCAGTTCTTC. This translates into CASSLSLVTTGKPYNEQFF.

Here the CDR3 DNA reads TGTGCCAGCAGTGAAGCCCTGTATCAGGGGAGCTATGGCTACACCTTC. Its protein product is CASSEALYQGSYGYTF. The chain is built from TRBV6-1 and TRBJ1-2, with a weak D call TRBD1 (6 bases). CDR3 length: 16 amino acids. Per the germline V gene, CDR1 is MNHNS and CDR2 is SASEGT. V lost 0 bases and J 4 bases, leaving 15 bases between the germline ends.

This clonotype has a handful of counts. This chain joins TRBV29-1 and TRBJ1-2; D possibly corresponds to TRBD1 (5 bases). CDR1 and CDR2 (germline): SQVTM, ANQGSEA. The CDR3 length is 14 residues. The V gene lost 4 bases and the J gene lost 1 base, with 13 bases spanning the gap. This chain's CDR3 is CSVASGFLNYGYTF. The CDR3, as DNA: TGCAGCGTTGCTTCAGGGTTCCTTAACTATGGCTACACCTTC.

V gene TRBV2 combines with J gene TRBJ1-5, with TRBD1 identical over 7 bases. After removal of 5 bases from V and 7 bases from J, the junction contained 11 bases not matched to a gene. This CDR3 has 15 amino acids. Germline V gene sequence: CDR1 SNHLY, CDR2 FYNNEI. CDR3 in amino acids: CASSTSEGAGQPQHF. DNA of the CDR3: TGTGCCAGCAGTACCTCCGAGGGGGCCGGGCAGCCCCAGCATTTT.

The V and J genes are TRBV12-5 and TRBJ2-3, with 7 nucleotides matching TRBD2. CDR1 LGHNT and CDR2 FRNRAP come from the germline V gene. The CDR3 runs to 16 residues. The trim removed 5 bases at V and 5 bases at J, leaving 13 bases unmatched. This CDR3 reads CASGPHGRGSGDTQYF. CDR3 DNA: TGTGCTAGTGGTCCTCATGGGCGGGGGTCCGGAGATACGCAGTATTTT.

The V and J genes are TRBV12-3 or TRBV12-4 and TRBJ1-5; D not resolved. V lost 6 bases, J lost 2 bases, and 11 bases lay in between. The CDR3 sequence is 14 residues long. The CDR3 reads CASSPDPGNQPQHF. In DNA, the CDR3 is TGTGCCAGCAGCCCCGACCCAGGCAATCAGCCCCAGCATTTT.

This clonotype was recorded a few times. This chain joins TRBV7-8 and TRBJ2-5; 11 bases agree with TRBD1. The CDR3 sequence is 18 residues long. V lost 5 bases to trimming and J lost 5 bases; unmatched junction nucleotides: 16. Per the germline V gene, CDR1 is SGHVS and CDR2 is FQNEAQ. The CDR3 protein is CASSHFFGQGAVYETQYF. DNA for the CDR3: TGTGCCAGCAGCCACTTTTTCGGACAGGGGGCGGTTTATGAGACCCAGTACTTC. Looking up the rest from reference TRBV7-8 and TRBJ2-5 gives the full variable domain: GAGVSQSPRYKVAKRGQDVALRCDPISGHVSLFWYQQALGQGPEFLTYFQNEAQLDKSGLPSDRFFAERPEGSVSTLKIQRTQQEDSAVYLCASSHFFGQGAVYETQYFGPGTRLLVL.

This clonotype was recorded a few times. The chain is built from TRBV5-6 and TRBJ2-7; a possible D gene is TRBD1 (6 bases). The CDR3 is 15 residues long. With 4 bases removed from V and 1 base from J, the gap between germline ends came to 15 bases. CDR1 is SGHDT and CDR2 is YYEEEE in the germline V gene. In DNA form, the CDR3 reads TGTGCCAGCAGCCCCGGGACACCGGGATCCTACGAGCAGTACTTC. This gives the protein CASSPGTPGSYEQYF.

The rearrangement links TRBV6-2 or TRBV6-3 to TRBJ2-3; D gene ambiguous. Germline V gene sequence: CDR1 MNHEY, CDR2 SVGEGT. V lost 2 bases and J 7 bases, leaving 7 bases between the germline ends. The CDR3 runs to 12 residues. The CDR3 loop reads CASSYPSHTQYF. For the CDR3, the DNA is TGTGCCAGCAGTTACCCGTCGCATACGCAGTATTTT.

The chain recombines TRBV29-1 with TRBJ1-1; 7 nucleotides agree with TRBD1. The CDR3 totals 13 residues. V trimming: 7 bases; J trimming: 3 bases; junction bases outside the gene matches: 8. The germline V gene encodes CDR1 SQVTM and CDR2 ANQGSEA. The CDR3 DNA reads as TGCAGCGCCGTGGGACAGTCGGACACTGAAGCTTTCTTT. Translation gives CSAVGQSDTEAFF.

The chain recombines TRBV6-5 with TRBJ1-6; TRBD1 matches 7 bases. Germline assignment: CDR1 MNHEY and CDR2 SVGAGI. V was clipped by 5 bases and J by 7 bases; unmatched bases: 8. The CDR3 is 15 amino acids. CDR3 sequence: CASSVSGQPNSPLHF. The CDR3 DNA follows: TGTGCCAGCAGTGTCTCGGGACAGCCGAATTCACCCCTCCACTTT.

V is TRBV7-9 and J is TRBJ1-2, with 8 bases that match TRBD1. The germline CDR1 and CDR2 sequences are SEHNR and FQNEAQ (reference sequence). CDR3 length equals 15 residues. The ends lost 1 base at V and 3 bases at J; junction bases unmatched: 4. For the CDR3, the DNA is TGTGCCAGCAGCTTAGGTGGGACAGGCCACTATGGCTACACCTTC. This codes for CASSLGGTGHYGYTF.

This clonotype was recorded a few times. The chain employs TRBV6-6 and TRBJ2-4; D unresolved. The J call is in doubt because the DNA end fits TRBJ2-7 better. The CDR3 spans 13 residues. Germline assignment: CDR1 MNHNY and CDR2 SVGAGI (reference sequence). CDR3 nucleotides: TGTGCCACCATTAGTACGGAAACCTACGAGCAGTACTTC. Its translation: CATISTETYEQYF.

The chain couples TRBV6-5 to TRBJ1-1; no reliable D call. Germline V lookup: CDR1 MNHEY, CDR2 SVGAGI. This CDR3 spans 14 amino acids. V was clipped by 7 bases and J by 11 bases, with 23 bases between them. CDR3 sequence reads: CASTENWTGGKAFF. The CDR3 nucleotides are TGTGCCAGCACCGAGAACTGGACTGGAGGGAAGGCTTTCTTT.

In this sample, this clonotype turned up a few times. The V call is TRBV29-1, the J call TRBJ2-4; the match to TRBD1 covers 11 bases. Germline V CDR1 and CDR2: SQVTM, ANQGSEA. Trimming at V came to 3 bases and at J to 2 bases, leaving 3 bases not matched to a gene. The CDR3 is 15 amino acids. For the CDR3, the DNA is TGCAGCGTTGAGGACAGGGGGCGGTCCAAAAACATTCAGTACTTC. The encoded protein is CSVEDRGRSKNIQYF.